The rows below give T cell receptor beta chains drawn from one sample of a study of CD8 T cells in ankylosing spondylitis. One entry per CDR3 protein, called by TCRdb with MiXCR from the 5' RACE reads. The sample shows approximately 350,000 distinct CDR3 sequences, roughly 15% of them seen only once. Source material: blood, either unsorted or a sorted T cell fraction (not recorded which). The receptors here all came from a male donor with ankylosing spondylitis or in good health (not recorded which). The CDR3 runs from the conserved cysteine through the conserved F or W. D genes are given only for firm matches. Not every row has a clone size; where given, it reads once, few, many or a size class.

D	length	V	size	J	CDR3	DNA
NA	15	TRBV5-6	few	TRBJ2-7	CASSVPLSGSYEQYF	TGTGCCAGCAGCGTCCCCCTGTCGGGGTCCTACGAGCAGTACTTC
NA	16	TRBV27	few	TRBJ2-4	CASSPGAGAAKNIQYF	TGTGCCAGCAGCCCTGGAGCCGGCGCTGCCAAAAACATTCAGTACTTC
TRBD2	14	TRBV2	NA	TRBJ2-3	CASRALAEPDTQYF	TGTGCCAGCAGGGCGCTAGCGGAGCCAGATACGCAGTATTTT
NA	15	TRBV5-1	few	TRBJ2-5	CASSLVPLPGETQYF	TGCGCCAGCAGCTTGGTACCACTCCCCGGGGAGACCCAGTACTTC
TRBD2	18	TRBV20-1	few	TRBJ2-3	CSAPPIGGLAGGPDTQYF	TGCAGTGCTCCCCCGATAGGGGGACTAGCGGGGGGACCAGATACGCAGTATTTT
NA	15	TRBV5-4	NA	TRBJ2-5	CASSLEGQGGETQYF	TGTGCCAGCAGCTTGGAGGGCCAGGGAGGAGAGACCCAGTACTTC
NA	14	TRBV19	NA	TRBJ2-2	CASRSTGRTGELFF	TGTGCCAGTAGGTCGACAGGGAGGACCGGGGAGCTGTTTTTT
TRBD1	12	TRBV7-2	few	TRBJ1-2	CASSLTGGRYTF	TGTGCCAGCAGCTTGACAGGGGGGCGATACACCTTC
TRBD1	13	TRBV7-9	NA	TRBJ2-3	CASNQQGPDTQYF	TGTGCCAGCAATCAACAGGGGCCAGATACGCAGTATTTT
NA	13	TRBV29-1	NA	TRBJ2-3	CSVVGESGDTQYF	TGCAGCGTTGTAGGGGAGTCAGGAGATACGCAGTATTTT
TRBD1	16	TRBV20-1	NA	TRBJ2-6	CSADGTEDSGANVLTF	TGCAGTGCAGATGGGACAGAAGACTCTGGGGCCAACGTCCTGACTTTC
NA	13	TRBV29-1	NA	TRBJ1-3	CSGLWRSGNTIYF	TGCAGCGGGCTTTGGAGATCTGGAAACACCATATATTTT
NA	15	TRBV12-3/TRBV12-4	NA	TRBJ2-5	CASSLLYGSQETQYF	TGTGCCAGCAGTCTACTGTACGGGAGTCAAGAGACCCAGTACTTC
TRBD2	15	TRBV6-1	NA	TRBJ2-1	CASTLLAGGYNEQFF	TGTGCCAGCACCCTTCTAGCGGGAGGGTACAATGAGCAGTTCTTC
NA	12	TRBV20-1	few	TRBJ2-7	CSASSQGYEQYF	TGCAGTGCTTCCTCACAGGGTTACGAGCAGTACTTC
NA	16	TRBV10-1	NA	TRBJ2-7	CISAGRRGPKPAEQYF	TGCATCTCAGCGGGAAGGAGGGGGCCGAAACCTGCCGAGCAGTACTTC
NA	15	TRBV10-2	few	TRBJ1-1	CASSDLFGRNTEAFF	TGCGCCAGCAGTGACTTGTTCGGCCGGAACACTGAAGCTTTCTTT
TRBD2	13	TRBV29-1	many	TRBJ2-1	CSVAGLAIFEQFF	TGCAGCGTTGCCGGACTAGCGATCTTTGAGCAGTTCTTC
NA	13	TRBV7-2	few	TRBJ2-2	CASSVTGIGELFF	TGTGCCAGCAGCGTTACAGGGATCGGGGAGCTGTTTTTT
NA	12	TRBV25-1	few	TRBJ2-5	CASSKEVETQYF	TGTGCCAGCTCCAAGGAGGTGGAGACCCAGTACTTC
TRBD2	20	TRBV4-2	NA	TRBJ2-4	CASSQDPGSSGGLAKNIQYF	TGTGCCAGCAGCCAAGATCCAGGGTCTAGCGGGGGCCTAGCCAAAAACATTCAGTACTTC
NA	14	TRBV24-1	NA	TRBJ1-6	CATLRENRNSPLHF	TGTGCCACCTTAAGGGAAAACAGGAATTCACCCCTCCACTTT
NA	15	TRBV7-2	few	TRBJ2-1	CASSLAGTDYNEQFF	TGTGCCAGCAGCTTAGCGGGGACGGATTACAATGAGCAGTTCTTC
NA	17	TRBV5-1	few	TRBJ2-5	CASSQGDISGLQETQYF	TGCGCCAGCAGCCAGGGCGATATTTCAGGATTACAAGAGACCCAGTACTTC
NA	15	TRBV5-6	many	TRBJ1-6	CASSLLQGGNSPLHF	TGTGCCAGCAGCTTACTACAGGGCGGTAATTCACCCCTCCACTTT
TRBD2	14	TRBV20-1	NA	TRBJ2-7	CSARVAGGPYEQYF	TGCAGTGCTAGAGTGGCGGGGGGGCCCTACGAGCAGTACTTC
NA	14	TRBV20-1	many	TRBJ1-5	CSARRGISNQPQHF	TGCAGTGCTAGGCGGGGAATCAGCAATCAGCCCCAGCATTTT
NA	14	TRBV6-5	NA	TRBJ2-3	CASNSHPEADTQYF	TGTGCCAGCAATTCTCACCCCGAAGCAGATACGCAGTATTTT
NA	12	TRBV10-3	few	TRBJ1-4	CAISERSEKLFF	TGTGCCATCAGTGAGAGAAGTGAAAAACTGTTTTTT
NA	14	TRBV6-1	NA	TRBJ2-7	CASSEDRLSYEQYF	TGTGCCAGCAGTGAAGACAGGCTCTCCTACGAGCAGTACTTC
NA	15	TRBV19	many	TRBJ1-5	CASRESRGGNQPQHF	TGTGCCAGTAGGGAATCGAGGGGGGGCAATCAGCCCCAGCATTTT
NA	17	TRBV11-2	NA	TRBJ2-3	CASSIASSPEGADTQYF	TGTGCCAGCAGCATCGCATCCAGTCCTGAAGGGGCAGATACGCAGTATTTT
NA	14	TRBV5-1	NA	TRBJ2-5	CASSFSGNQETQYF	TGCGCCAGCAGCTTCTCGGGTAACCAAGAGACCCAGTACTTC
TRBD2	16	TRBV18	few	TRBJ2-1	CASSPGTSGRQSEQFF	TGTGCCAGCTCACCCGGGACTAGCGGGAGGCAAAGTGAGCAGTTCTTC
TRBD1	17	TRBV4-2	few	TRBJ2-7	CASSQVEGTGGTYEQYF	TGTGCCAGCAGCCAAGTGGAAGGGACAGGGGGGACCTACGAGCAGTACTTC
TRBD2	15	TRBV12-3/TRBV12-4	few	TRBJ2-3	CASSRDSGTSNTQYF	TGTGCCAGCAGCCGGGACAGTGGGACTAGCAATACGCAGTATTTT
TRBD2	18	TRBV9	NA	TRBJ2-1	CASTQHPPGTSGNNEQFF	TGTGCCAGCACACAACATCCTCCCGGGACTAGCGGAAACAATGAGCAGTTCTTC
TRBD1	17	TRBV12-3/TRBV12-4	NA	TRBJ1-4	CASSTGQGGVTNEKLFF	TGTGCCAGCAGTACGGGACAGGGAGGGGTGACTAATGAAAAACTGTTTTTT
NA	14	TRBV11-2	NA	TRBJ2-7	CASSFTRLIDEQYF	TGTGCCAGCAGCTTCACTAGATTGATCGACGAGCAGTACTTC
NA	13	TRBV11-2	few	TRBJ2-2	CASSSGNIGELFF	TGTGCCAGCAGCTCGGGAAATATCGGGGAGCTGTTTTTT
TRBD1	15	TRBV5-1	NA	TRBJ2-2	CASSSTPPTGRELFF	TGCGCCAGCAGCTCGACCCCCCCGACAGGGAGGGAGCTGTTTTTT
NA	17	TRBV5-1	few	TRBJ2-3	CASTSEISSGSTDTQYF	TGCGCCAGCACCTCAGAAATTAGTAGTGGGAGCACAGATACGCAGTATTTT
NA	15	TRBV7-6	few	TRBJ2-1	CASRRWATDYNEQFF	TGTGCCAGCCGGCGATGGGCTACAGACTACAATGAGCAGTTCTTC
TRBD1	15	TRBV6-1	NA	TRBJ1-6	CASANIQGARYTLHF	TGTGCCAGCGCGAACATCCAGGGGGCGCGATACACCCTCCACTTT
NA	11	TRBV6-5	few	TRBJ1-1	CASSSTGGAFF	TGTGCCAGCAGTTCGACGGGCGGCGCTTTCTTT
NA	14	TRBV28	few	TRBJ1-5	CASSSNSVGQPQHF	TGTGCCAGCAGTTCGAATAGTGTCGGTCAGCCCCAGCATTTT
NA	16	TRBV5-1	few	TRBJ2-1	CASSLEVGRSYNEQFF	TGCGCCAGCAGCTTGGAGGTGGGCCGTTCCTACAATGAGCAGTTCTTC
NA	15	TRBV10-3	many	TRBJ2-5	CAISEQAAVRETQYF	TGTGCCATCAGTGAGCAGGCGGCGGTCCGGGAGACCCAGTACTTC
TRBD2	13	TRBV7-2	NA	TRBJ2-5	CASGTRHQETQYF	TGTGCCAGCGGGACTAGGCACCAAGAGACCCAGTACTTC
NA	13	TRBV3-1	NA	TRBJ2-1	CASGGSTNNEQFF	TGTGCCAGCGGGGGGAGTACGAACAATGAGCAGTTCTTC